Listed here are 19 T cell receptor beta chains from one sample, sequenced in a study of beta chain features in type 1 diabetes (dated by TCRdb to the late 2010s). Libraries were constructed by the immunoSEQ multiplex PCR assay. The entire amount of isolated RNA was reverse transcribed using the High Capacity cDNA Reverse Transcription Kit, so the sequenced TCRB transcripts were expressed ones. In its TCRdb copy, this immuneACCESS table keeps in-frame sequences only and misses some clones. Where compared with another copy, unresolved V genes explain less than half of these, and the others have no known cause. The sample table contains 250,000 to 300,000 clones; only one count was recorded for roughly an eighth of them. In total, the top ten clones hold 0.015% to 0.02% of the sample. What the study reported, not specific to this receptor: Type 1 diabetes patients showed a moderate but significant shortening of TCRB CDR3 length in all four CD4+ subsets.

These receptors lack a known antigen. The sample taken for sequencing was naive CD4+ T cells from blood. This specimen's cell subset or site label, interpreted: true naive CD4+ T cells. These receptors were collected from a man aged 25 to 45 with type 1 diabetes.

Only a few counts were recorded for this clone. The chain has TRBV2 and TRBJ2-3; D is unclear. This CDR3 is 14 amino acids long. Deletions cut 7 bases from V and 6 bases from J, with 17 bases between. Germline V gene lookup returns CDR1 SNHLY and CDR2 FYNNEI. The CDR3 reads CASTQAQPADTQYF. The DNA for the CDR3 is TGTGCCAGCACCCAAGCACAGCCGGCGGATACGCAGTATTTT.

This clone has only a few counts. J is TRBJ2-7 and V is TRBV6-6; D gene unclear. Germline CDR1 and CDR2: MNHNY and SVGAGI (reference sequence). V was clipped by 6 bases and J by 0 bases, with 12 bases between them. This CDR3 has 14 amino acids. In DNA form, the CDR3 reads TGTGCCAGCAGCTCACCCGGCGGCTCCTACGAGCAGTACTTC. It specifies CASSSPGGSYEQYF.

This clone occurred a few times. The chain joins TRBV28 to TRBJ2-7, with D possibly being TRBD2 (5 bases). CDR1 is MDHEN and CDR2 is SYDVKM in the germline V gene. Trimming shortened V by 6 bases and J by 2 bases, and 8 bases separated the two germline ends. The CDR3 is 12 amino acids. This CDR3 reads CASRLGPYEQYF. CDR3 nucleotides: TGTGCCAGCAGACTAGGGCCCTACGAGCAGTACTTC.

This chain joins TRBV27 and TRBJ2-1, with 7 bases identical to TRBD1. The germline gives CDR1 MNHEY, CDR2 SMNVEV (reference sequence). This CDR3 is built from 14 residues. The junction had 10 bases not matched to a gene; V was cut back by 6 bases and J by 8 bases. The CDR3 nucleotides are TGTGCCAGCAGCCACCTTGACAGGGCGCATGAGCAGTTCTTC. Translating gives CASSHLDRAHEQFF.

The sample holds a few counts of this clone. This chain uses TRBV30 with TRBJ2-2; TRBD1 matches 8 bases. From germline, CDR1 is GTSNPN and CDR2 SVGIG (reference sequence). V shed 2 bases, J shed 4 bases, and the junction held 6 bases outside the gene matches. CDR3 length: 15 residues. CDR3 in amino acids: CAWSRTGRVTGELFF. DNA for the CDR3: TGTGCCTGGAGTCGGACAGGGCGAGTCACCGGGGAGCTGTTTTTT.

The V gene is TRBV29-1, the J gene TRBJ2-2, with 7 bases lining up with TRBD1. Per the germline V gene, CDR1 is SQVTM and CDR2 is ANQGSEA. This CDR3 comprises 13 residues. V lost 7 bases to trimming and J lost 2 bases; unmatched junction nucleotides: 4. The CDR3 region is CSGRDSNTGELFF. The DNA of the CDR3 is TGCAGCGGTAGGGACAGTAACACCGGGGAGCTGTTTTTT.

Only a few counts were recorded for this clone. The chain couples TRBV29-1 to TRBJ2-3; 10 bases are shared with TRBD2. This CDR3 region has 15 residues. V trimming: 6 bases; J trimming: 5 bases; junction bases outside the gene matches: 11. Per germline, CDR1 SQVTM and CDR2 ANQGSEA. CDR3 region: CSVGGSGRGGDTQYF. The CDR3 DNA reads TGCAGCGTCGGAGGAAGCGGGAGGGGCGGAGATACGCAGTATTTT.

This clone was counted between two and nine times. The chain joins TRBV7-9 to TRBJ2-1; D unclear. The CDR3 is made up of 11 amino acids. The ends were cut back, 6 bases at V and 6 bases at J, with 6 bases in the middle. Germline CDR1 SEHNR, CDR2 FQNEAQ (reference sequence). The CDR3 nucleotides are TGTGCCAGCAGATCTAGCAATGAGCAGTTCTTC. Amino acid sequence: CASRSSNEQFF.

Concerning this clone: The junction does not match germline at one end; this may be a read error. The V and J genes are TRBV4-3 and TRBJ2-5; 8 bases line up with TRBD2. Germline V gene lookup returns CDR1 LGHNA and CDR2 YSLEER. This CDR3 is 14 amino acids long. In DNA form, the CDR3 reads TGCGCCAGCAGCCAAGACGTGGTAGCGGGGTCGCTAAACTTC. Translated, it gives CASSQDVVAGSLNF.

This rearrangement joins TRBV2 to TRBJ1-4, with D uncertain. CDR1 SNHLY and CDR2 FYNNEI come from the germline V gene. The CDR3 consists of 13 residues. The germline V and J ends were trimmed by 8 bases and 5 bases, with 12 bases remaining between them. The CDR3 reads CASSSGENEKLFF. In DNA form, the CDR3 reads TGTGCCAGCTCTTCTGGAGAGAATGAAAAACTGTTTTTT. Supplemented by reference TRBV2 and TRBJ1-4, the full variable domain reads EPEVTQTPSHQVTQMGQEVILRCVPISNHLYFYWYRQILGQKVEFLVSFYNNEISEKSEIFDDQFSVERPDGSNFTLKIRSTKLEDSAMYFCASSSGENEKLFFGSGTQLSVL.

The chain employs TRBV5-4 and TRBJ1-1; D uncertain. The ends were cut back, 1 base at V and 1 base at J, with 11 bases in the middle. The CDR3 is made up of 15 amino acids. CDR1 is SGHNT and CDR2 is YYREEE in the germline V gene (reference sequence). The CDR3: CASSLSAVQNTEAFF. DNA of the CDR3: TGTGCCAGCAGCTTGAGCGCAGTCCAGAACACTGAAGCTTTCTTT.

The DNA of the CDR3 is TGTGCCAGCAGCTCTACAGCCCGAACCCTCTACAATGAGCAGTTCTTC. As protein: CASSSTARTLYNEQFF. The chain is built from TRBV7-3 and TRBJ2-1; D unclear. Germline CDR1 is SGHTA and CDR2 is FQGTGA. The CDR3 has 16 residues. V shed 4 bases and J shed 3 bases, with 16 bases lying between them.

This clone was seen a handful of times. The chain recombines TRBV4-1 with TRBJ1-5; possible D gene TRBD1, 5 bases. Trimming left V 2 bases short and J 2 bases short, with 13 bases between. This CDR3 region has 16 residues. The germline CDR1 and CDR2 sequences are MGHRA and YSYEKL. The CDR3 sequence is CASSQLNVRGNQPQHF. The CDR3 DNA reads TGCGCCAGCAGCCAACTAAACGTCAGGGGCAATCAGCCCCAGCATTTT.

J is TRBJ1-1 and V is TRBV27; D gene unclear. The CDR3 is 12 residues long. Looked up from germline, CDR1 is MNHEY and CDR2 is SMNVEV (reference sequence). Trimming removed 5 bases from V and 4 bases from J, with 8 bases in between. CDR3 bases: TGTGCCAGCAGTACGAGGGCCACTGAAGCTTTCTTT. Translating gives CASSTRATEAFF.

The gene calls are TRBV18 and TRBJ2-7; perhaps TRBD2 as D (5 bases). The CDR3 consists of 15 residues. CDR1 KGHSH and CDR2 LQKENI come from the germline V gene. With 2 bases removed from V and 1 base from J, the gap between germline ends came to 12 bases. The CDR3 sequence is CASSPKTGRSYEQYF. CDR3 sequence (DNA): TGTGCCAGCTCACCAAAAACGGGAAGGTCCTACGAGCAGTACTTC.

This clone was detected a few times. Distinct nucleotide sequences in the sample also encode this CDR3. The V and J genes are TRBV5-1 and TRBJ2-1, with 9 bases lining up with TRBD1. Germline V gene data show CDR1 as SGHRS and CDR2 as YFSETQ. The CDR3 is made up of 12 amino acids. Losses at the gene ends were 4 bases for V and 10 bases for J; bases not matched to a gene: 3. The CDR3 nucleotides are TGCGCCAGCAGCAGGGACAGGGAAGAGCAGTTCTTC. Protein: CASSRDREEQFF. Combining the CDR3 with reference TRBV5-1 and TRBJ2-1 gives the whole variable domain KAGVTQTPRYLIKTRGQQVTLSCSPISGHRSVSWYQQTPGQGLQFLFEYFSETQRNKGNFPGRFSGRQFSNSRSEMNVSTLELGDSALYLCASSRDREEQFFGPGTRLTVL.

Written as DNA, the CDR3 is TGTGCCAGTAGTCCCCAAATGGGCTCTGGCTACACCTTC. It codes for CASSPQMGSGYTF. The V and J genes are TRBV19 and TRBJ1-2; the D is unclear. V lost 5 bases to trimming and J lost 7 bases, with 14 bases between them. From germline, CDR1 is LNHDA and CDR2 SQIVND (reference sequence). The CDR3 extends over 13 amino acids.

The V and J genes are TRBV10-3 and TRBJ2-1; D is perhaps TRBD2 (5 bases). The CDR3 has 14 residues. CDR1 ENHRY and CDR2 SYGVKD come from the germline V gene. V lost 3 bases and J 3 bases, leaving 9 bases between the germline ends. For the CDR3, the DNA is TGTGCCATCAGTGACCAGCGGCTCTACAATGAGCAGTTCTTC. It yields the protein CAISDQRLYNEQFF.

The chain combines TRBV15 with TRBJ2-1; possibly TRBD2 for D (6 bases). The CDR3 consists of 13 residues. V lost 0 bases to trimming and J lost 13 bases, with 13 bases between them. Germline V gene lookup returns CDR1 LNHNV and CDR2 YYDKDF (reference sequence). For the CDR3, the DNA is TGTGCCACCAGCAGAGATCTAAGGGGAGGACAGTTCTTC. Translation: CATSRDLRGGQFF.